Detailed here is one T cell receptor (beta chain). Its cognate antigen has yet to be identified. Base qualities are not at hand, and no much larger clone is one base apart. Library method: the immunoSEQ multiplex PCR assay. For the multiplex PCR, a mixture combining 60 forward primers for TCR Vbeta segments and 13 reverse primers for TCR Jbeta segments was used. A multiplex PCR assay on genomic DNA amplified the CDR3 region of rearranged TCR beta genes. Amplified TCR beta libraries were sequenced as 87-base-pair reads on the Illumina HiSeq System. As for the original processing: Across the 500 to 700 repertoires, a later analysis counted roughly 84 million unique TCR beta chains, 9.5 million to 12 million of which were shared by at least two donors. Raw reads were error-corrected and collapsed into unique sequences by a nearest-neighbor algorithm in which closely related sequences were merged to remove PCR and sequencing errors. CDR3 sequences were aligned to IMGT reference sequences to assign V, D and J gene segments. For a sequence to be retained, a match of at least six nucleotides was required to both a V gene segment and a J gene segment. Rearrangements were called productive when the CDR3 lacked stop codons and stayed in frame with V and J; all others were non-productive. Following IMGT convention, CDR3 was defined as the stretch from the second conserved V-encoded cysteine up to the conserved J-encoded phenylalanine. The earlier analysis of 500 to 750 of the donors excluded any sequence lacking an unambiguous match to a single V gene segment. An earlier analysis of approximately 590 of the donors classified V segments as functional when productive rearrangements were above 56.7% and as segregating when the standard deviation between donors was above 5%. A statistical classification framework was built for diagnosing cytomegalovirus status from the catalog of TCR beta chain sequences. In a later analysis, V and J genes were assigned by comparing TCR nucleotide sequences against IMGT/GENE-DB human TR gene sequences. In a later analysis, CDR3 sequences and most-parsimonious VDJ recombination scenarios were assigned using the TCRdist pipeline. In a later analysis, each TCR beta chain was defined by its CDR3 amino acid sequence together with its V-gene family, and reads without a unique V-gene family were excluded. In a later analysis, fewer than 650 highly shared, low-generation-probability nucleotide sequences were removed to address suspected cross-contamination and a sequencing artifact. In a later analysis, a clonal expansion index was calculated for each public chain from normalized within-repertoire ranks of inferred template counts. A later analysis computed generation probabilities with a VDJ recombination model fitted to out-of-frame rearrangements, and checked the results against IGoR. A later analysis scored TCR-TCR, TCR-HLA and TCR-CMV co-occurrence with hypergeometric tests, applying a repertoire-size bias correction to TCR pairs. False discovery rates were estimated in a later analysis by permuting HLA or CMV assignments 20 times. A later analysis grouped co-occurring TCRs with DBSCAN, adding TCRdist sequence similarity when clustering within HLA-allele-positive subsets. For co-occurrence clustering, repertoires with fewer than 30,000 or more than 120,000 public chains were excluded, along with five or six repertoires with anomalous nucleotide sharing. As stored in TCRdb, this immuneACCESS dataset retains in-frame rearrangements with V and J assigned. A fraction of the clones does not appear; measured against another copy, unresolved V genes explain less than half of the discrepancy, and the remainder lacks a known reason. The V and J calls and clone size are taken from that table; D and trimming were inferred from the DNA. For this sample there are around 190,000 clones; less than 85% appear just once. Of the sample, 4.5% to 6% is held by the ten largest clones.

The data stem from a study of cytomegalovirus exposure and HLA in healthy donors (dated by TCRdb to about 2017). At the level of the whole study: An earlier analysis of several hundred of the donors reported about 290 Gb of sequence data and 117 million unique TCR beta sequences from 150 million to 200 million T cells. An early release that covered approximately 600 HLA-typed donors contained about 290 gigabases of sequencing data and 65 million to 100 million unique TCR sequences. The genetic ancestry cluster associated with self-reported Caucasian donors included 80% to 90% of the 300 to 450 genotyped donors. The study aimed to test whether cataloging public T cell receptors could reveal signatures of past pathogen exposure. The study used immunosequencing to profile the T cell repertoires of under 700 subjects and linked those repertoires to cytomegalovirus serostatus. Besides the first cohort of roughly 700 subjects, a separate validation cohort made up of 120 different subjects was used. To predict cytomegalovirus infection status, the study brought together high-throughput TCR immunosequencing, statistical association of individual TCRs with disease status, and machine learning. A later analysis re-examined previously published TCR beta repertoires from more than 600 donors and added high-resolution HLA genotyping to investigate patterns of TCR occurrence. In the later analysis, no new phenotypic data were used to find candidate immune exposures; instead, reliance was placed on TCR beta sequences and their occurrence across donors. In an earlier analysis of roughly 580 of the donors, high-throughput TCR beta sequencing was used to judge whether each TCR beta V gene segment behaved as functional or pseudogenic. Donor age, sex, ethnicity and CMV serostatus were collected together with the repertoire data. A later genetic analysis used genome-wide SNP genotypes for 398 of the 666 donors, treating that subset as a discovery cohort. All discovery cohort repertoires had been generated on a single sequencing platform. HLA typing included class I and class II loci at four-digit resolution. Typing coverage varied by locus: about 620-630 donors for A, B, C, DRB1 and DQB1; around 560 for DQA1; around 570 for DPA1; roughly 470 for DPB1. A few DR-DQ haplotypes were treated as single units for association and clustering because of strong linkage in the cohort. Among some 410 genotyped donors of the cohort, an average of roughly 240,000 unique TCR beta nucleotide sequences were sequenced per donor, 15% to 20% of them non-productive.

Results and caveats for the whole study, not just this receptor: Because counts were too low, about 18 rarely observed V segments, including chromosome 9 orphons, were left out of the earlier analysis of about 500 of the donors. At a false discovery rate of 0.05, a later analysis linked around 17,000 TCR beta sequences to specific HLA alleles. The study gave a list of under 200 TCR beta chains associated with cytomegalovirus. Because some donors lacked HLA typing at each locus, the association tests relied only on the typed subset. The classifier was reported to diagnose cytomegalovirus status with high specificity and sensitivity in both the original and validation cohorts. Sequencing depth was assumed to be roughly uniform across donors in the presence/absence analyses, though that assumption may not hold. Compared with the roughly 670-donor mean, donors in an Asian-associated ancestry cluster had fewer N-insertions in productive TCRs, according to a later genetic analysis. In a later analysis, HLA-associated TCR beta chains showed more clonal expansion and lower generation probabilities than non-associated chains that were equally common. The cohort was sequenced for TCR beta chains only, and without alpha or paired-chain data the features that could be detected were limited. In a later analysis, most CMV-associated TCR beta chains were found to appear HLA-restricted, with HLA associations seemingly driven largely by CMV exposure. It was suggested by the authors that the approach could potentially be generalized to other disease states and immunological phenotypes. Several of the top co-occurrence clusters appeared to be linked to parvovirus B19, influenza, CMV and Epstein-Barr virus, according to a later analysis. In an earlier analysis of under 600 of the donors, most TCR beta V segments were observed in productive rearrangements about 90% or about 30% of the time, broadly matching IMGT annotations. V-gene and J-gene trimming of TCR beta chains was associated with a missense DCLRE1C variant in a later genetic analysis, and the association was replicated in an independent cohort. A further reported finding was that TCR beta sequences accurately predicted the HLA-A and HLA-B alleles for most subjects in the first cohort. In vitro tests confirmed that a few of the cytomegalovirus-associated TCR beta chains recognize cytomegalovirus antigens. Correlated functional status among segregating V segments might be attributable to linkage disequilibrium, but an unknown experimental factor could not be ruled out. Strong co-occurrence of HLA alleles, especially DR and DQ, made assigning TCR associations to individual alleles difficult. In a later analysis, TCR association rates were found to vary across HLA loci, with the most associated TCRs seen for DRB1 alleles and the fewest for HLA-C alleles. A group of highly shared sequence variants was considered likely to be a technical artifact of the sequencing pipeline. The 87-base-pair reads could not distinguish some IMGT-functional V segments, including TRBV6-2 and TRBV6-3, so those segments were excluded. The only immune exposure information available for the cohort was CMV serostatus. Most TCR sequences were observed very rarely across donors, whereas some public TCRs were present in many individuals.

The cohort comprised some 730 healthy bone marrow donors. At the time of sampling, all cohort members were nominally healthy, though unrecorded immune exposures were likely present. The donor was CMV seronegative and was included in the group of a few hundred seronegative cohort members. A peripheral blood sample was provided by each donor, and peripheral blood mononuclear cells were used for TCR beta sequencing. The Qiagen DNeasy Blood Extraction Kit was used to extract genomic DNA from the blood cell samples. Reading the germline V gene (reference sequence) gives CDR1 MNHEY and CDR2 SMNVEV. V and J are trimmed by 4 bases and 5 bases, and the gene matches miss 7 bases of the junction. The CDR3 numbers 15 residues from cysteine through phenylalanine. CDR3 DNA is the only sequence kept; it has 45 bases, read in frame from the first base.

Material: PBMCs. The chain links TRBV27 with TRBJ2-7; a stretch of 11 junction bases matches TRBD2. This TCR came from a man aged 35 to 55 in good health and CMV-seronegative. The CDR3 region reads CASSWVAGGRDEQYF. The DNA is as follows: TGTGCCAGCAGTTGGGTAGCGGGGGGGCGCGACGAGCAGTACTTC.